The sequence of this T cell receptor beta chain was determined in a study of CD8+ T cells in alopecia areata (dated by TCRdb to 2017 to 2018). In the study overall: The treated patients took part in an open-label pilot trial in which moderate-to-severe alopecia areata was treated with oral tofacitinib at 5 to 10 mg twice daily. Patients received tofacitinib for 6 to 18 months and were then followed off drug for 6 months to check for delayed response and recurrence. The study used high-throughput TCRbeta sequencing to examine T cell clonal expansion in alopecia areata, in both the C3H/HeJ mouse model and human patients. In humans, TCRbeta sequencing was performed on scalp tissue and on sorted CD4+ and CD8+ peripheral blood T cells from healthy controls and from patients with patchy or totalis/universalis alopecia areata. Biopsies were taken from tofacitinib-treated patients at baseline and again at 4 and 24 weeks into treatment, and several of those patients also had a later scalp biopsy. Clonality in the scalp was compared among normal scalp (n=4), patchy alopecia areata scalp (n=8), and alopecia totalis/universalis scalp (n=8). The RNA source kit depended on sample type: the PAXgene miRNA kit for fixed scalp, the miRNeasy kit for PBMCs, and the RNeasy kit for mouse skin. immunoSEQ multiplex PCR using 35 Vbeta forward primers and 13 Jbeta reverse primers was used to amplify TCRbeta CDR3 regions.

Paper-wide results and their limitations: Unlike mouse skin, which is dominated by gammadelta T cells, normal human skin has resident alphabeta T cells that are also sequenced, and this complicates analysis of the scalp TCR repertoire. Shared TCR sequences between patients were less evident than in mice, which may be partly attributable to HLA diversity in the patient population. Compared with normal scalp, lesional scalp, particularly in alopecia totalis/universalis, had higher clonality and more expanded CD8+ clones, which suggests antigenic drive.

Library construction relied on the immunoSEQ multiplex PCR assay. To provide template for TCR sequencing, every sample had RNA extracted and reverse transcribed into cDNA. First-strand cDNA was synthesized with SuperScript III using a 2:1 mix of oligo-dT and random hexamers. Amplification bias was assessed with a synthetic immune receptor repertoire, and residual bias was removed computationally. In the authors' own workflow: Raw reads were preprocessed for error removal, and CDR3 was defined according to IMGT conventions as running from the conserved cysteine to phenylalanine. Clonality was computed by normalizing Shannon entropy by log2 of the number of productive unique TCRs and subtracting the result from 1. Scalp TCRbeta sequences were cross-referenced with sorted blood CD4 and CD8 repertoires so that the CD4 or CD8 identity of scalp clones could be inferred. Sourced from immuneACCESS, this table was stored by TCRdb with only in-frame sequences that have V and J called. A share of the clones is absent; for the studies checked, an unresolved V gene accounts for under half, and the remainder has no known explanation. That table supplies the V and J calls and clone size; D and trimming were determined from the DNA. The sample includes more than 95,000 clones, with 41% observed a single time. The top ten clones comprise approximately 1.5% of the sample.

Peripheral blood and lesional scalp punch biopsies were obtained from patients with alopecia areata. PBMCs were separated by density centrifugation and stained for CD3, CD4 and CD8, after which CD4+ and CD8+ T cells were sorted on a FACSAria. V has 3 bases trimmed and J has 1 base trimmed; junction bases matching no gene number 0. The CDR3, from cysteine to phenylalanine, totals 14 residues. Only the CDR3 part of the read is kept: 42 bases, read in frame from the first base. The germline V gene (reference sequence) supplies CDR1 LNHNV and CDR2 YYDKDF. About this clone itself: The target of this receptor is not known. No much larger clonotype is one base removed from it; base qualities were not supplied.

The rearranged chain carries TRBV15 and TRBJ2-1, with 7 junctional bases fitting TRBD1. The clonotype originates from a human donor with alopecia areata. The sample was CD4+ T cells sorted from blood. The nucleotide sequence reads as follows: TGTGCCACCAGCAGGGGACAGTCCTACAATGAGCAGTTCTTC. The translation is CATSRGQSYNEQFF.